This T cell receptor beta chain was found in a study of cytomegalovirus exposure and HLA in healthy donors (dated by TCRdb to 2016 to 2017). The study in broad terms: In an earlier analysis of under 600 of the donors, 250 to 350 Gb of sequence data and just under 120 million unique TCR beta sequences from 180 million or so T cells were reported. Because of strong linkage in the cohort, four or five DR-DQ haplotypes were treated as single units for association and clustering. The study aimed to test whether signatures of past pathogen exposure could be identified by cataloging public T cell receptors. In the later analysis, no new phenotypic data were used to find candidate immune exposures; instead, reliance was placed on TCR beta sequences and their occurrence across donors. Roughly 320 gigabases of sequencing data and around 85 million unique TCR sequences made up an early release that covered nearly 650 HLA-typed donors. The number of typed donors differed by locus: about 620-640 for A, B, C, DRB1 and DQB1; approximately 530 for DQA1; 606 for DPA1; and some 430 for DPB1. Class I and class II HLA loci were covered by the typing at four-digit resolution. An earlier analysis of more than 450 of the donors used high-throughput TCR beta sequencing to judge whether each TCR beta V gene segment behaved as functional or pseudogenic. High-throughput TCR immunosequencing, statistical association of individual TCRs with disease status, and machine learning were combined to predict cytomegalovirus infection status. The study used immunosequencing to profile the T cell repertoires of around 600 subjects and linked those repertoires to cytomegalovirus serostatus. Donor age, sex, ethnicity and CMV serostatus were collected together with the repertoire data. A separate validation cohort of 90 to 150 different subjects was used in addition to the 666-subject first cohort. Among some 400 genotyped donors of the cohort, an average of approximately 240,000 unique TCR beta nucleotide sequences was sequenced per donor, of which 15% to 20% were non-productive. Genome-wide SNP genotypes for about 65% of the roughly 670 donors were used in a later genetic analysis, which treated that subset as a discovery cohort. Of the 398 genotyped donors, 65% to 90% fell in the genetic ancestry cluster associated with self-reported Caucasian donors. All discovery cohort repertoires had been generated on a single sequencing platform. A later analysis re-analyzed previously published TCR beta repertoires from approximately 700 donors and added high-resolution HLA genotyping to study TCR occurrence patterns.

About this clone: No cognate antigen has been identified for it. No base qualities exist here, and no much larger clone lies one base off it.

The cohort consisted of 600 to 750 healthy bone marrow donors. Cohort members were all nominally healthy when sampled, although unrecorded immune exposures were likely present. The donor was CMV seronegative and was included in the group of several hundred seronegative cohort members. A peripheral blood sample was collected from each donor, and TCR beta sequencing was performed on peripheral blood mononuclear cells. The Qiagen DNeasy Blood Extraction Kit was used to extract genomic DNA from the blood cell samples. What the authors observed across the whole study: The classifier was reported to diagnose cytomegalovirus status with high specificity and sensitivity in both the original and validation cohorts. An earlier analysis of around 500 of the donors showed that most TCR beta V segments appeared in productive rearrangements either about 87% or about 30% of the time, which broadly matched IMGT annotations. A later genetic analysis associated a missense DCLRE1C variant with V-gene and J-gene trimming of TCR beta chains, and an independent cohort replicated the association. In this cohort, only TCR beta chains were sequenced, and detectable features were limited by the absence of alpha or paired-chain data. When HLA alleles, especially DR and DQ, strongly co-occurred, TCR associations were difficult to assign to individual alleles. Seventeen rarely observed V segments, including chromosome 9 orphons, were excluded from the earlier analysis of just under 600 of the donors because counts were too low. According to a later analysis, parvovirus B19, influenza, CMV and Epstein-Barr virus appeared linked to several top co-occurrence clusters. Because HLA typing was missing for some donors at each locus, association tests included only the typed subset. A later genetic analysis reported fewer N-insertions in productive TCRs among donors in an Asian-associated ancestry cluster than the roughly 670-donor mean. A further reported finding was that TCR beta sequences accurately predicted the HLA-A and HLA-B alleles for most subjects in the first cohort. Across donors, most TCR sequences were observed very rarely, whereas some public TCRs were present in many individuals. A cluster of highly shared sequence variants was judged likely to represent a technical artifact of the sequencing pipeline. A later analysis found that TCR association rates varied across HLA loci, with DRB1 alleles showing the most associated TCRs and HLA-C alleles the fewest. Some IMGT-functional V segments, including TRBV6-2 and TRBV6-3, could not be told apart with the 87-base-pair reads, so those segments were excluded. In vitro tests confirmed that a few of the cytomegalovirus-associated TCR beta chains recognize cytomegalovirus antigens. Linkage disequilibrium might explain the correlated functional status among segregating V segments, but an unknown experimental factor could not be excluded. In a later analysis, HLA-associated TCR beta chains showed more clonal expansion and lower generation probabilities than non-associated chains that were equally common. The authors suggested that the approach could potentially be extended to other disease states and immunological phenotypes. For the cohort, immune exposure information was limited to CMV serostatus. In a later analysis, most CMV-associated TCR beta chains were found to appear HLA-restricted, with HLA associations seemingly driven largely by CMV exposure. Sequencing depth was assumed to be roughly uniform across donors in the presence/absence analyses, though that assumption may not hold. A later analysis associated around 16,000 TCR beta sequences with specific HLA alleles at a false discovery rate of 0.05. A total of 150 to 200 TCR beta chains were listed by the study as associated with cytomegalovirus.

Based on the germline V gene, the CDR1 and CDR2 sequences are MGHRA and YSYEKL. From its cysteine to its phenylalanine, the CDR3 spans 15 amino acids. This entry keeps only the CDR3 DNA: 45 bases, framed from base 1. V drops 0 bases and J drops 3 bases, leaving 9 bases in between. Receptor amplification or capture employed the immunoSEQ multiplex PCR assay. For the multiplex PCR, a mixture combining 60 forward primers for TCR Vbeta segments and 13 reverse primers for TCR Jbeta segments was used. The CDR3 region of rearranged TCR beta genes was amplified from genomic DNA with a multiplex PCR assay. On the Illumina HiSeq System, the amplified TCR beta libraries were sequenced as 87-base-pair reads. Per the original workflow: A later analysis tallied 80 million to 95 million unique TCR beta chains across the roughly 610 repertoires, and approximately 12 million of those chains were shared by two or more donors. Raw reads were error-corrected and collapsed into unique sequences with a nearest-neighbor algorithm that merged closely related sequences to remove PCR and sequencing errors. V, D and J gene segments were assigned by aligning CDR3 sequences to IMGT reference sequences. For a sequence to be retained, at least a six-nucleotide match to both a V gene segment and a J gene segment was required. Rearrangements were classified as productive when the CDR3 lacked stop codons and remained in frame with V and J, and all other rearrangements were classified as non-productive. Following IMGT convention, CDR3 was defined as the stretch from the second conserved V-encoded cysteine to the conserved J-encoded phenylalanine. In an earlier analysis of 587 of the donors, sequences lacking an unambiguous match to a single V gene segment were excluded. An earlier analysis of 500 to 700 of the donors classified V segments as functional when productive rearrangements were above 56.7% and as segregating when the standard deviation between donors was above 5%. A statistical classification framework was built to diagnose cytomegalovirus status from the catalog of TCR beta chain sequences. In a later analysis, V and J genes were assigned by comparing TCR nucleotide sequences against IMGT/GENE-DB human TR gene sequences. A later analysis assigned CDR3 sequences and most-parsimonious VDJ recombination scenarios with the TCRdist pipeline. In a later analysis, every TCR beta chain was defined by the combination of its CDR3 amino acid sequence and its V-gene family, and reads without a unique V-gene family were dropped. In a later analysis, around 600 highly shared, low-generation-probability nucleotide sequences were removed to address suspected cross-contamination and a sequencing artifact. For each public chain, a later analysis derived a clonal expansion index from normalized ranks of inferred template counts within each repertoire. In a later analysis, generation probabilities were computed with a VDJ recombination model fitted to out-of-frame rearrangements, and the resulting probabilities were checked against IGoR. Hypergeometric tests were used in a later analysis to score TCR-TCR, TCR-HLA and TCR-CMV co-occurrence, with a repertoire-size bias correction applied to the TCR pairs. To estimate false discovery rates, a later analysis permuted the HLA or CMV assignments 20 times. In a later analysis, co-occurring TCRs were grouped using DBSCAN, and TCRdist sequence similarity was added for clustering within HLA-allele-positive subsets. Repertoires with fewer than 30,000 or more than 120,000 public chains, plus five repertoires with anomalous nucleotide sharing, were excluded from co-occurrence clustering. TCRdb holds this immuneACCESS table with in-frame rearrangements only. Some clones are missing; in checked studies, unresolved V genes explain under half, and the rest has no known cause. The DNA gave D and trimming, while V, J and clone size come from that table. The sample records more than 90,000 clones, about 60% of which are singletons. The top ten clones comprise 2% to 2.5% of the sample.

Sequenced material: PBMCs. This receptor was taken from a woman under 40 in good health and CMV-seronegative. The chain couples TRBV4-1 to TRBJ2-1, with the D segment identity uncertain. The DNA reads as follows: TGCGCCAGCAGCCAAGATTTAGCACGCTACAATGAGCAGTTCTTC. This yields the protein CASSQDLARYNEQFF.